A selection of T cell receptor beta chains follows, all from one sample in a study of CD8+ T cells in alopecia areata. Generated by immunoSEQ multiplex PCR, the TCRdb table keeps only in-frame clones and is missing some. Here the sample spans a few hundred thousand clones, 43% being singletons. This specimen was CD4+ T cells sorted from blood, taken at approximately week 37, from a patient treated with tofacitinib. The source of these receptors is a human donor with alopecia areata. CDR3s include the opening cysteine and the closing phenylalanine or tryptophan. D genes are given only for firm matches. A row's size may be missing; if present it is once, few, many or a size class.

clone_size	v_call	d_call	j_call	cdr3_nt	cdr3_aa
few	TRBV19	TRBD2	TRBJ2-1	TGTGCCAGTAGTATAGGCGGGACTAGCGCCTACAATGAGCAGTTCTTC	CASSIGGTSAYNEQFF
-	TRBV7-2	TRBD2	TRBJ2-7	TGTGCCAGCAGCTTAACTAGCGGCCAACCCTACGAGCAGTACTTC	CASSLTSGQPYEQYF
-	TRBV7-2	-	TRBJ2-3	TGTGCCAGCAGCTTACGAACAGGGACTACAGATACGCAGTATTTT	CASSLRTGTTDTQYF
-	TRBV5-1	TRBD1	TRBJ2-7	TGCGCCAGCAGCAAACTCGGACAGGGAAGCTACGAGCAGTACTTC	CASSKLGQGSYEQYF
few	TRBV7-2	-	TRBJ1-2	TGTGCCAGCAGCTTAAAACCAGAAGGACCTGGCTACACCTTC	CASSLKPEGPGYTF
-	TRBV7-8	-	TRBJ2-7	TGTGCCAGCAGCTTAGACTCAGGTACCTACGAGCAGTACTTC	CASSLDSGTYEQYF
-	TRBV9	-	TRBJ2-5	TGTGCCAGCAGCTTCAGTCTAGCACAAGAGACCCAGTACTTC	CASSFSLAQETQYF
-	TRBV11-2	TRBD2	TRBJ2-7	TGTGCCAGCAGCTTAGTTCTTGGCGGGAGTTCCCACGAGCAGTACTTC	CASSLVLGGSSHEQYF
-	TRBV28	TRBD2	TRBJ2-7	TGTGCCAGCAGTTTACCTAGCGGGTTCAACTCCTACGAGCAGTACTTC	CASSLPSGFNSYEQYF
-	TRBV5-6	-	TRBJ2-2	TGTGCCAGCAGCGAGATGGGAGAAGGGGACACCGGGGAGCTGTTTTTT	CASSEMGEGDTGELFF
few	TRBV5-4	-	TRBJ2-3	TGTGCCAGCAGCCTCTATCAGGGATTCACAGATACGCAGTATTTT	CASSLYQGFTDTQYF
-	TRBV4-1	-	TRBJ2-7	TGCGCCAGCAGCCATGGCGGAGCAAACTACGAGCAGTACTTC	CASSHGGANYEQYF
-	TRBV2	TRBD1	TRBJ2-1	TGTGCCAGCAGGGGACAGGGGGTCAATGAGCAGTTCTTC	CASRGQGVNEQFF
-	TRBV29-1	-	TRBJ2-1	TGCAGCGTTCACCCGTGGGGGGATCCCTACAATGAGCAGTTCTTC	CSVHPWGDPYNEQFF
-	TRBV7-9	-	TRBJ2-3	TGTGCCAGCAGCTTACAGGGAGGAGGTGCAGATACGCAGTATTTT	CASSLQGGGADTQYF
-	TRBV29-1	TRBD2	TRBJ2-7	TGCAGCGTTTTGGGACTAGCGGGATCCTACGAGCAGTACTTC	CSVLGLAGSYEQYF
-	TRBV7-2	TRBD1	TRBJ1-1	TGTGCCAGCAGCCTGAGGACAGGAAACACTGAAGCTTTCTTT	CASSLRTGNTEAFF
-	TRBV15	-	TRBJ2-3	TGTGCCACCAGCAGGGGACTTACAGATACGCAGTATTTT	CATSRGLTDTQYF
-	TRBV20-1	-	TRBJ2-3	TGCAGTGCGCAGCTCGCAGATACGCAGTATTTT	CSAQLADTQYF
many	TRBV6-6	TRBD2	TRBJ2-7	TGTGCCAGCAGTCCCTCGCGACTAGCGGAGAGCTACGAGCAGTACTTC	CASSPSRLAESYEQYF
few	TRBV6-1	-	TRBJ1-2	TGTGCCAGCAGTGAACTTCAGGGTGCTCGTGGCTACACCTTC	CASSELQGARGYTF
-	TRBV19	TRBD1	TRBJ2-7	TGTGCCAGCCAGGGACAGGGGGAAGGACACGAGCAGTACTTC	CASQGQGEGHEQYF
-	TRBV5-1	TRBD1	TRBJ2-7	TGCGCCAGCAGCCCCCGGGACAGGGTCGCCTACGAGCAGTACTTC	CASSPRDRVAYEQYF
-	TRBV4-2	-	TRBJ2-7	TGTGCCAGCAGCTCCCTGGACAGTCCCTACGAGCAGTACTTC	CASSSLDSPYEQYF
-	TRBV30	-	TRBJ1-5	TGTGCCTGGAGTCGGACTCAAGGTGATCAGCCCCAGCACTTT	CAWSRTQGDQPQHF
-	TRBV27	TRBD1	TRBJ2-5	TGTGCCAGCAGTTCGGACAGGGGGCCGGAGACCCAGTACTTC	CASSSDRGPETQYF
once	TRBV9	TRBD2	TRBJ2-3	TGTGCCAGCAGCGTGGAGGGACTAGCGGGAGGGGTCACAGATACGCAGTATTTT	CASSVEGLAGGVTDTQYF
-	TRBV30	-	TRBJ2-6	TGTGCCGGGAACACTGGGGCCAACGTCCTGACTTTC	CAGNTGANVLTF
-	TRBV30	-	TRBJ2-7	TGTGCCTGGAGCACCTACTACGAGCAGTACTTC	CAWSTYYEQYF
-	TRBV30	-	TRBJ1-4	TGTGCCTGGTTAACCCCTAACACGGCCGGCGGGGAACTGTTTTTT	CAWLTPNTAGGELFF
-	TRBV7-9	TRBD2	TRBJ2-7	TGTGCCAGCAGCTTTGTTGGGACTAGCGCTTCCTACGAGCAGTACTTC	CASSFVGTSASYEQYF
-	TRBV5-4	TRBD2	TRBJ2-1	TGTGCCAGCAGCTCTCTGGGACTAGCGGGAGGGCCGTTGCAGTTCTTC	CASSSLGLAGGPLQFF
few	TRBV7-3	-	TRBJ1-3	TGTGCCAGCAGCTTAGGCCGCCCGGGAAACACCATATATTTT	CASSLGRPGNTIYF